Below are 18 T cell receptor beta chains sequenced from a single sample in a study of early T cells in non-severe SARS-CoV-2 infection. TCRdb passed the 5' RACE reads through MiXCR, listing each CDR3 protein once. The sample lists over 25,000 distinct CDR3 sequences, less than 6.5% occurring once. Material for sequencing was whole blood. These receptors originate from an adult who was a healthcare worker with PCR-confirmed SARS-CoV-2 infection or an uninfected control (not recorded which).

In this sample, this clonotype turned up many times. V usage is TRBV12-3 or TRBV12-4 and J usage is TRBJ1-6; D is possibly TRBD1 (5 bases). The CDR3 is 16 amino acids. Trimming shortened V by 4 bases and J by 5 bases, and 15 bases separated the two germline ends. CDR3 nucleotides: TGTGCCAGCAGTTCAGGATCCAGGGCCCATAATTCACCCCTCCACTTT. This encodes CASSSGSRAHNSPLHF.

This clonotype was observed at least ten times. The V and J genes are TRBV7-3 and TRBJ2-3; D remains ambiguous. The CDR3 spans 13 residues. Germline CDR1 and CDR2: SGHTA and FQGTGA. V was pared by 6 bases and J by 3 bases, with 10 bases between. The CDR3 DNA reads TGTGCCAGCAGGCGGACGGAGACAGATACGCAGTATTTT. Translation gives CASRRTETDTQYF.

This clonotype occurred many times. The rearrangement uses TRBV28 and TRBJ1-1; 7 bases line up with TRBD1. The CDR3 has 16 amino acids. Germline CDR1 MDHEN, CDR2 SYDVKM. J lost 2 bases, V lost 4 bases, and 10 bases had no gene match. CDR3 bases: TGTGCCAGCAGTTATTTCGCCCAGGGGGTTAACACTGAAGCTTTCTTT. Protein sequence: CASSYFAQGVNTEAFF.

The sample holds many counts of this clonotype. The gene calls are TRBV20-1 and TRBJ2-1; 9 bases match TRBD1. Germline-derived CDR1 and CDR2 are DFQATT and SNEGSKA (reference sequence). V was clipped by 7 bases and J by 6 bases; unmatched bases: 7. CDR3 length equals 13 residues. The CDR3 bases are TGCAGTGATACGGACAGGGGTAGCAATGAGCAGTTCTTC. It encodes CSDTDRGSNEQFF.

Only a few counts were recorded for this clonotype. The J gene is TRBJ2-2, the V gene TRBV7-8; 8 bases match TRBD1. J lost 0 bases, V lost 6 bases, and 6 bases had no gene match. Germline loops: CDR1 SGHVS, CDR2 FQNEAQ. The CDR3 has 16 residues. The CDR3 loop reads CASSLTGATNTGELFF. CDR3 coding DNA: TGTGCCAGCAGTCTGACAGGGGCCACGAACACCGGGGAGCTGTTTTTT.

The V and J genes are TRBV5-4 and TRBJ2-1; TRBD2 matches at 7 bases. J lost 7 bases, V lost 0 bases, and 7 bases had no gene match. CDR3 length equals 15 residues. The V gene's germline CDR1 is SGHNT and CDR2 YYREEE (reference sequence). The CDR3 here is CASSLASGARNEQFF. In DNA form, the CDR3 reads TGTGCCAGCAGCTTGGCCAGCGGGGCTAGGAATGAGCAGTTCTTC.

The gene calls are TRBV20-1 and TRBJ2-5; 7 nucleotides agree with TRBD1. The V gene end was trimmed by 3 bases and the J gene end by 5 bases; junction bases not matched to a gene: 9. Germline values: CDR1 DFQATT, CDR2 SNEGSKA (reference sequence). This CDR3 contains 14 residues. The CDR3 protein is CSARTDRELETQYF. For the CDR3, the DNA is TGCAGTGCTAGGACAGACAGGGAATTGGAGACCCAGTACTTC.

The V call is TRBV7-8, the J call TRBJ2-1; D remains unclear. Germline CDR1 is SGHVS and CDR2 is FQNEAQ. CDR3 length: 15 residues. The V gene lost 5 bases and the J gene lost 0 bases, with 11 bases spanning the gap. CDR3 loop: CASSPLRSSYNEQFF. CDR3 in DNA: TGTGCCAGCAGCCCCTTGCGCAGCTCCTACAATGAGCAGTTCTTC. The full variable domain, in which reference TRBV7-8 and TRBJ2-1 provide the parts outside the CDR3, is GAGVSQSPRYKVAKRGQDVALRCDPISGHVSLFWYQQALGQGPEFLTYFQNEAQLDKSGLPSDRFFAERPEGSVSTLKIQRTQQEDSAVYLCASSPLRSSYNEQFFGPGTRLTVL.

This clonotype was counted many times. The chain employs TRBV10-1 and TRBJ1-1; D unclear. Germline V gives CDR1 WNHNN, CDR2 SYGVQD (reference sequence). This CDR3 region has 14 residues. Trimming took off 0 bases at V and 4 bases at J, with 9 bases between the two ends. CDR3 protein: CASSESIGGTEAFF. Here the CDR3 DNA reads TGCGCCAGCAGTGAGTCAATCGGCGGCACTGAAGCTTTCTTT.

This clonotype was seen more than once but under ten times. The chain has TRBV9 and TRBJ2-7; no definite D call. The ends were cut back, 4 bases at V and 2 bases at J, with 13 bases in the middle. Germline assignment: CDR1 SGDLS and CDR2 YYNGEE. The CDR3 is made up of 14 amino acids. CDR3 bases: TGTGCCAGCAGCCCAGACGGATTGCCCTACGAGCAGTACTTC. This codes for CASSPDGLPYEQYF.

This clonotype came up many times. This rearrangement joins TRBV11-2 to TRBJ2-1; no clear D gene. V lost 1 base and J lost 4, with 5 bases in between. Germline loops: CDR1 SGHAT, CDR2 FQNNGV. The CDR3 spans 13 residues. DNA for the CDR3: TGTGCCAGCAGCTTAGGACGGTACAATGAGCAGTTCTTC. It specifies CASSLGRYNEQFF.

This clonotype turned up a few times. The V gene is TRBV5-7, the J gene TRBJ1-2, with D possibly being TRBD1 (6 bases). Being an ORF, TRBV5-7 has a function that is uncertain. This CDR3 is built from 14 residues. The V end lost 3 bases, the J end lost 0 bases, and 9 bases lay between the germline ends. The CDR3 nucleotides are TGTGCCAGCAGCTCCACAGGGACTAACTATGGCTACACCTTC. This sequence encodes CASSSTGTNYGYTF.

A few counts support this clonotype. The chain uses TRBV28 and TRBJ1-5; D ambiguous. Germline loops: CDR1 MDHEN, CDR2 SYDVKM. Trimming left V 2 bases short and J 3 bases short, with 8 bases between. The CDR3 length is 14 residues. The DNA for the CDR3 is TGTGCCAGCAGTTTAATAGGCGCCAATCAGCCCCAGCATTTT. Its protein product is CASSLIGANQPQHF. Filled out from reference TRBV28 and TRBJ1-5, the complete variable domain reads DVKVTQSSRYLVKRTGEKVFLECVQDMDHENMFWYRQDPGLGLRLIYFSYDVKMKEKGDIPEGYSVSREKKERFSLILESASTNQTSMYLCASSLIGANQPQHFGDGTRLSIL.

The table lists this clonotype with many counts. Germline and junction disagree at one end, which may indicate a read error. The chain joins TRBV7-7 to TRBJ2-7, with a possible D match to TRBD1 (5 bases). Germline V gene data show CDR1 as SSHAT and CDR2 as FNYEAQ (reference sequence). The length of the CDR3 is 16 residues. The CDR3 DNA follows: TGTGCTAGCAGCTTAATGGACACCCTTAGCTCCTACGAGCAGTACTTC. It specifies CASSLMDTLSSYEQYF.

This clonotype ranks as medium-sized. The chain's CDR3 is CSVDRGTADTQYF. The CDR3 DNA follows: TGCAGCGTTGACCGTGGGACGGCAGATACGCAGTATTTT. The V and J genes are TRBV29-1 and TRBJ2-3; D might be TRBD1 or TRBD2, each matching 5 bases. The germline CDR1 and CDR2 sequences are SQVTM and ANQGSEA. V was clipped by 3 bases and J by 4 bases, with 11 bases between them. CDR3 length: 13 residues.

This clonotype was found many times. The chain is built from TRBV30 and TRBJ1-1; D call uncertain. The germline V gene encodes CDR1 GTSNPN and CDR2 SVGIG (reference sequence). This CDR3 region has 11 residues. With 2 bases removed from V and 8 bases from J, the gap between germline ends came to 9 bases. The CDR3: CAWSPAGEAFF. CDR3 coding DNA: TGTGCCTGGAGTCCGGCAGGCGAAGCTTTCTTT.

This clonotype was counted at least ten times. The chain couples TRBV5-1 to TRBJ1-2; no firm D call. This CDR3 is 14 amino acids long. Germline assignment: CDR1 SGHRS and CDR2 YFSETQ. The V end was cut by 2 bases, the J end by 3 bases, with 11 bases between. The CDR3 DNA reads as TGCGCCAGCAGCTTACTAGACGTGGACTATGGCTACACCTTC. This encodes CASSLLDVDYGYTF. The full variable domain, in which reference TRBV5-1 and TRBJ1-2 provide the parts outside the CDR3, is KAGVTQTPRYLIKTRGQQVTLSCSPISGHRSVSWYQQTPGQGLQFLFEYFSETQRNKGNFPGRFSGRQFSNSRSEMNVSTLELGDSALYLCASSLLDVDYGYTFGSGTRLTVV.

CDR3 residues: CASSYELAGMAFQETQYF. In DNA, the CDR3 is TGTGCCAGCAGTTACGAGCTAGCGGGGATGGCGTTTCAAGAGACCCAGTACTTC. The chain recombines TRBV6-5 with TRBJ2-5; 9 bases agree with TRBD2. Germline CDR1 is MNHEY and CDR2 is SVGAGI. V shed 2 bases and J 2 bases; nucleotides not matched to a gene: 12. The CDR3 consists of 18 residues.